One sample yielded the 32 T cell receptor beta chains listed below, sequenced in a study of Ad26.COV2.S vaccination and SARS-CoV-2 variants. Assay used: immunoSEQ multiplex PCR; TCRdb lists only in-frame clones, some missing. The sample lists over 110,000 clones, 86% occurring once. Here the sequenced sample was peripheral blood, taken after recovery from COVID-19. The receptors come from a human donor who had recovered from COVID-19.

CDR3 loop: CASSLSQGYNTGELFF. CDR3 DNA: TGTGCCAGCAGTTTATCGCAAGGGTACAACACCGGGGAGCTGTTTTTT. The chain links TRBV27 to TRBJ2-2; D gene ambiguous. The CDR3 length is 16 residues. V lost 0 bases and J 2 bases, leaving 10 bases between the germline ends. Germline assignment: CDR1 MNHEY and CDR2 SMNVEV (reference sequence).

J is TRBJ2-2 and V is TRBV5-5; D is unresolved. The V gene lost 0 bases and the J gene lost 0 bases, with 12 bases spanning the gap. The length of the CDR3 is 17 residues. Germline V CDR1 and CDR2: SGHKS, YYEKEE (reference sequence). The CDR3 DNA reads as TGTGCCAGCAGCTTGGTTCCGGGCAGGACGAACACCGGGGAGCTGTTTTTT. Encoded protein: CASSLVPGRTNTGELFF.

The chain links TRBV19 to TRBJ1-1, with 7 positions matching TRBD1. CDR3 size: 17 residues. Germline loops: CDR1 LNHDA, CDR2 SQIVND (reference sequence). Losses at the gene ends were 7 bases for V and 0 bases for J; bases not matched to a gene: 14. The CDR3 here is CASTTWGQRSMNTEAFF. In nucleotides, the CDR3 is TGTGCCAGTACCACCTGGGGACAGAGAAGTATGAACACTGAAGCTTTCTTT. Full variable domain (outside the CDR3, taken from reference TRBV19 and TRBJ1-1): DGGITQSPKYLFRKEGQNVTLSCEQNLNHDAMYWYRQDPGQGLRLIYYSQIVNDFQKGDIAEGYSVSREKKESFPLTVTSAQKNPTAFYLCASTTWGQRSMNTEAFFGQGTRLTVV.

The CDR3 is CASSLGYGGGDEQFF. The DNA of the CDR3 is TGTGCCAGCAGCTTAGGTTATGGTGGAGGGGATGAGCAGTTCTTC. This chain connects TRBV11-3 to TRBJ2-1; perhaps TRBD2 as D (6 bases). Trimming stripped 1 base from V and 8 bases from J, with 15 bases between. Germline V gene sequence: CDR1 SGHNT, CDR2 YENEEA. The CDR3 loop spans 15 amino acids.

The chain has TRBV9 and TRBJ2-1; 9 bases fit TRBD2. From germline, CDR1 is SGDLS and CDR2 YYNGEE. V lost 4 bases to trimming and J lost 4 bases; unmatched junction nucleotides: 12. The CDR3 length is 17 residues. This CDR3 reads CASSSRPAGGRYNEQFF. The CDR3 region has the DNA TGTGCCAGCAGCTCGCGACCGGCGGGGGGGCGTTACAATGAGCAGTTCTTC.

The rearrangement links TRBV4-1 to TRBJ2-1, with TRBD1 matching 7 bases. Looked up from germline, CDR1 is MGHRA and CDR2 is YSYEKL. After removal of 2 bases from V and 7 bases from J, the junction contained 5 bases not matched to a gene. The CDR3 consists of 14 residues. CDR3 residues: CASSQPGQANEQFF. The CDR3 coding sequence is TGCGCCAGCAGCCAACCAGGACAGGCGAATGAGCAGTTCTTC.

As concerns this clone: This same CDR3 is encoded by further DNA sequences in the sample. The CDR3 region is CASSPHSTDTQYF. The CDR3 DNA sequence: TGTGCCAGCAGTCCCCACAGTACAGATACGCAGTATTTT. The chain has TRBV27 and TRBJ2-3; the D is unclear. This CDR3 comprises 13 residues. The ends were cut back, 5 bases at V and 3 bases at J, with 9 bases in the middle. Germline CDR1 is MNHEY and CDR2 is SMNVEV (reference sequence).

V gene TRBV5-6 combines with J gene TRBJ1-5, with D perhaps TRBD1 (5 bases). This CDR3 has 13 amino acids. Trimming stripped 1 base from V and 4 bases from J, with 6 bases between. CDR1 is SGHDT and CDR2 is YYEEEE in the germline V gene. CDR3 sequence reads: CASSLWGNQPQHF. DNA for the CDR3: TGTGCCAGCAGCTTGTGGGGGAATCAGCCCCAGCATTTT.

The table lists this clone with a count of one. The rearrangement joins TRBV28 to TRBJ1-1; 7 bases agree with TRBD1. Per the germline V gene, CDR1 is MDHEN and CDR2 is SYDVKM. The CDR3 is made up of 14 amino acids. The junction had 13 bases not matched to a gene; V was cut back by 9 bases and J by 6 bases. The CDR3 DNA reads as TGTGCCAGTCTCATGACAGGGCGGGTGGCTGAAGCTTTCTTT. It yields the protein CASLMTGRVAEAFF.

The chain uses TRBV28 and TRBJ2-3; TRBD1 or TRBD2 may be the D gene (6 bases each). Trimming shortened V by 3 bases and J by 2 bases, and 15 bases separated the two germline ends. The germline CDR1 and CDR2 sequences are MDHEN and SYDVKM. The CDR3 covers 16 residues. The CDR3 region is CASSFIGGRDTDTQYF. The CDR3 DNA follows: TGTGCCAGCAGTTTTATTGGGGGGCGAGACACAGATACGCAGTATTTT.

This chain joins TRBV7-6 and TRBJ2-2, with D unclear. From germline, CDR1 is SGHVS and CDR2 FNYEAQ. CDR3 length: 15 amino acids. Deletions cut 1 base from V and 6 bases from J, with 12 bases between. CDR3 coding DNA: TGTGCCAGCAGCTTAGAGGTGGGATCAGCCGGGGAGCTGTTTTTT. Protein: CASSLEVGSAGELFF.

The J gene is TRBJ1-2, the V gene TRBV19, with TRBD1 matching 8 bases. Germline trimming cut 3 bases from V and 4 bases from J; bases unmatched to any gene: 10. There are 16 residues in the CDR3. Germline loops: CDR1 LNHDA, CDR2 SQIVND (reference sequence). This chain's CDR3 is CASSMGQDVSFYGYTF. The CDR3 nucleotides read TGTGCCAGTAGTATGGGACAGGATGTTTCTTTCTATGGCTACACCTTC.

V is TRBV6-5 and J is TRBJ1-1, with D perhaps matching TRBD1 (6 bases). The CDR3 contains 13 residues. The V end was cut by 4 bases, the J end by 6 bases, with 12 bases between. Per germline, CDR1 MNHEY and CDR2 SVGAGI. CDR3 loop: CASSLGDTPEAFF. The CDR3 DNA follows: TGTGCCAGCAGTTTAGGGGACACCCCTGAAGCTTTCTTT.

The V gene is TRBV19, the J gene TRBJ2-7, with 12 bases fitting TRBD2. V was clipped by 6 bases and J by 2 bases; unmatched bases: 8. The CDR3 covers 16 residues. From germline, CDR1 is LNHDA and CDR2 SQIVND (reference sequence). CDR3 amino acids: CASSPTGLAGPYEQYF. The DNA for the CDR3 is TGTGCCAGTAGCCCCACCGGACTAGCGGGACCCTACGAGCAGTACTTC.

CDR3 loop: CASSNRERPYGYTF. In nucleotides, the CDR3 is TGTGCCAGCAGCAACAGGGAAAGGCCCTATGGCTACACCTTC. The chain carries TRBV28 and TRBJ1-2, with D possibly TRBD1 on 6 matching bases. The V end lost 6 bases, the J end lost 4 bases, and 15 bases lay between the germline ends. CDR1 MDHEN and CDR2 SYDVKM come from the germline V gene. The CDR3 loop spans 14 amino acids.

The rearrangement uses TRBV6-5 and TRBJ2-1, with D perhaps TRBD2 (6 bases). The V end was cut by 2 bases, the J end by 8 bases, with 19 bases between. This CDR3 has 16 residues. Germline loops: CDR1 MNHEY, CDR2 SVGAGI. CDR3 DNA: TGTGCCAGCAGTTACGTCTGGGACTCCCGGGCCGATGAGCAGTTCTTC. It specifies CASSYVWDSRADEQFF.

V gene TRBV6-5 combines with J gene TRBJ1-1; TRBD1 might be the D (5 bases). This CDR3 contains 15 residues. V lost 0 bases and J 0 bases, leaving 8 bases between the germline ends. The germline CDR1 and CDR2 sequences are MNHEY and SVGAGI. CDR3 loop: CASSYSGTLNTEAFF. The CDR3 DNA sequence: TGTGCCAGCAGTTACTCCGGGACCCTGAACACTGAAGCTTTCTTT.

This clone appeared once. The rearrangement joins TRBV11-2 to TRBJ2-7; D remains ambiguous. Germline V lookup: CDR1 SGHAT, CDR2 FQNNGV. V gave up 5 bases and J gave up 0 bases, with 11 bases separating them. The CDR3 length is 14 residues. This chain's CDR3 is CASSRKGNSYEQYF. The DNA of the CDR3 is TGTGCCAGCAGCCGTAAGGGAAACTCCTACGAGCAGTACTTC.

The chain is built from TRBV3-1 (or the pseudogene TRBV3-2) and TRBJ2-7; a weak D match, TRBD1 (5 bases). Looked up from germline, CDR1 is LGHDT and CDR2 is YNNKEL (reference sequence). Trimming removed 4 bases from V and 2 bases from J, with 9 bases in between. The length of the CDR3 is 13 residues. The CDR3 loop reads CASSRQTAYEQYF. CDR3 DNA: TGTGCCAGCAGCCGACAGACGGCCTACGAGCAGTACTTC.

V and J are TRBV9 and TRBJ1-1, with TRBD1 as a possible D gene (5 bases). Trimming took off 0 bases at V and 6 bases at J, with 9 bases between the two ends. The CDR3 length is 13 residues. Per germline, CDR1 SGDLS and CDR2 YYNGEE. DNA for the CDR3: TGTGCCAGCAGCGTAGGGGGCATCGCTGAAGCTTTCTTT. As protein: CASSVGGIAEAFF. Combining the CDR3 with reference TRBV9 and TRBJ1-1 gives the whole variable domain DSGVTQTPKHLITATGQRVTLRCSPRSGDLSVYWYQQSLDQGLQFLIQYYNGEERAKGNILERFSAQQFPDLHSELNLSSLELGDSALYFCASSVGGIAEAFFGQGTRLTVV.

The CDR3 here is CASSLMGSYSYNEQFF. CDR3 DNA: TGTGCCAGCAGCTTAATGGGAAGCTACTCCTACAATGAGCAGTTCTTC. V and J are TRBV7-2 and TRBJ2-1; no clear D. The germline CDR1 and CDR2 sequences are SGHTA and FQGNSA. The CDR3 has 16 residues. V was trimmed by 2 bases and J by 0 bases, leaving 11 bases between them.

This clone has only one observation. The CDR3 DNA reads TGTGCCAGCAGCTTCACGGGGGGGATAGCCAAAAACATTCAGTACTTC. It yields the protein CASSFTGGIAKNIQYF. V and J are TRBV7-2 and TRBJ2-4; 8 bases align to TRBD2. Trimming removed 3 bases from V and 0 bases from J; junction bases left unmatched: 4. The CDR3 sequence is 16 residues long. CDR1 and CDR2 (germline): SGHTA, FQGNSA. Filled out from reference TRBV7-2 and TRBJ2-4, the complete variable domain reads GAGVSQSPSNKVTEKGKDVELRCDPISGHTALYWYRQSLGQGLEFLIYFQGNSAPDKSGLPSDRFSAERTGGSVSTLTIQRTQQEDSAVYLCASSFTGGIAKNIQYFGAGTRLSVL.

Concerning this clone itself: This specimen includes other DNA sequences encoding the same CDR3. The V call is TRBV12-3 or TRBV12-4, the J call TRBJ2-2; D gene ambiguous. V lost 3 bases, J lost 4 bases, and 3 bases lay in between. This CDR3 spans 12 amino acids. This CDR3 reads CASSFGTGELFF. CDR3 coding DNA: TGTGCCAGCAGTTTTGGCACCGGGGAGCTGTTTTTT.

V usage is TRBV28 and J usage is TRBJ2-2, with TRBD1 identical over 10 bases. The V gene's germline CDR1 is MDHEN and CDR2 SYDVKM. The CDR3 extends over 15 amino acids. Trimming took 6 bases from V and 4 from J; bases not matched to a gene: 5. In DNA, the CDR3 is TGTGCCAGCAGCTCGGGACAGGGGAGCACCGGGGAGCTGTTTTTT. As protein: CASSSGQGSTGELFF.

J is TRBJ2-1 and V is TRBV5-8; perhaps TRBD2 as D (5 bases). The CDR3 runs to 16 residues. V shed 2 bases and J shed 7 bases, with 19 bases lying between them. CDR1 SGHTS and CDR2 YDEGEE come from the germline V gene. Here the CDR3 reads CASSFNWGADGNEQFF. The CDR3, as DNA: TGTGCCAGCAGCTTTAATTGGGGAGCGGATGGGAATGAGCAGTTCTTC.

CDR3 in amino acids: CASSQTPHYEQYF. In DNA, the CDR3 is TGTGCCAGCAGCCAAACCCCGCACTACGAGCAGTACTTC. The chain links TRBV6-4 to TRBJ2-7, with no clear D. Between the trimmed V and J ends, which lost 6 bases and 3 bases, there was a span of 12 bases. Germline V CDR1 and CDR2: MRHNA, SNTAGT. The CDR3 consists of 13 residues.

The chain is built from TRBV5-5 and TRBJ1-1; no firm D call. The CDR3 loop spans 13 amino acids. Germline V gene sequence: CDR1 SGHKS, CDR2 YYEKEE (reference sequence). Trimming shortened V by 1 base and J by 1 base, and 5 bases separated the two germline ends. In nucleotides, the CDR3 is TGTGCCAGCAGCTTGACGAAGAACACTGAAGCTTTCTTT. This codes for CASSLTKNTEAFF.

DNA of the CDR3: TGTGCCACCAGTAGGACCACCGGGGAGCTGTTTTTT. Translating gives CATSRTTGELFF. V and J are TRBV24-1 and TRBJ2-2; no clear D gene. The germline V and J ends were trimmed by 6 bases and 4 bases, with 5 bases remaining between them. The CDR3 contains 12 residues. Germline CDR1 and CDR2: KGHDR and SFDVKD.

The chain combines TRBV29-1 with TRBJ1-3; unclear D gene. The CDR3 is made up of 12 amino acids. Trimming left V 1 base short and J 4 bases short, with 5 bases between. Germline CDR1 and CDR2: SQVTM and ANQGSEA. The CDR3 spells CSVEAPGNTIYF. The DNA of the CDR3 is TGCAGCGTTGAAGCCCCCGGAAACACCATATATTTT.

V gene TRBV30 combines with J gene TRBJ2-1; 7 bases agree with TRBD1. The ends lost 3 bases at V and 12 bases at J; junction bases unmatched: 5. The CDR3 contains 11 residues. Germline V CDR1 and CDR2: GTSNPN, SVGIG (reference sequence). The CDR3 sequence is CAWRMNRGQFF. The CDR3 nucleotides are TGTGCCTGGAGGATGAACAGGGGGCAGTTCTTC.

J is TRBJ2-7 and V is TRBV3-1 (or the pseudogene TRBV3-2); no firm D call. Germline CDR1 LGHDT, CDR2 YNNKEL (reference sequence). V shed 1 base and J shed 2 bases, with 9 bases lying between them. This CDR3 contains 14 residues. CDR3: CASSQVSAAYEQYF. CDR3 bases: TGTGCCAGCAGCCAAGTCTCTGCGGCCTACGAGCAGTACTTC.

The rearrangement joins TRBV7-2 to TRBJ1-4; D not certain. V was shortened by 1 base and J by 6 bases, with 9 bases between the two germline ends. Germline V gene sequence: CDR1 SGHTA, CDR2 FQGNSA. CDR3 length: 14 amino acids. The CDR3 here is CASSLETGDEKLFF. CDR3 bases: TGTGCCAGCAGCTTAGAAACTGGGGATGAAAAACTGTTTTTT.